This TCR beta chain originates from a study of T cell repertoires in aging, cancer and after chemotherapy. About the research overall: Patients with chronic lymphocytic leukemia were sampled before and after fludarabine- or bendamustine-based chemotherapy. Study-level points and caveats: Rebound thymic output was suggested by rising median generation probability during chemotherapy in each cancer cohort. Healthy donors lost TCR diversity with age mainly through richness, cancer patients through richness and evenness.

A mixed TRB-A/B primer pool amplified rearranged TRB by multiplex touch-down PCR. TCRdb fed the multiplex PCR reads into MiXCR, producing one record per CDR3 protein. This sample has 5,500 to 7,000 distinct CDR3 sequences, with about 32% found just once. The CDR3 runs to 14 residues. V was pared by 6 bases and J by 4 bases, with 9 bases of the junction left unmatched. Germline CDR1 is MDHEN and CDR2 is SYDVKM. Amplification of TCR beta used genomic DNA extracted from peripheral blood. This clonotype was picked up a small number of times. Its matching antigen is unknown. The sequenced material came from blood. This TCR was recovered from a human donor with a blood cancer. This sequence joins TRBV28 and TRBJ2-7, with 7 bases matching TRBD2. In DNA, the CDR3 is TGTGCCAGCAGCCGACGGGGGGTGCGGTACGAGCAGTACTTC. Its protein product is CASSRRGVRYEQYF.